This T cell receptor beta chain derives from a study of blood T cell repertoires in COVID-19. Study as a whole: COVID-19 samples collected from the United States, Italy and Spain covered acute and convalescent phases. The cDNA or gDNA used as material had been derived from T cells, B-cell-depleted T cells, or PBMCs.

Original handling: Researchers report that nucleated cell counts were estimated from reference gene primer amplification. Profiling relied on immunoSEQ multiplex PCR, and the TCRdb table lists in-frame clones only, not all of them. V and J calls and clone size are given by that table; D and trimming were obtained from the DNA. The table records over 65,000 clones, more than 90% of them present only once. The CDR3 loop spans 13 amino acids. The V end was cut by 4 bases, the J end by 5 bases, with 12 bases between. Germline values: CDR1 SGHRS, CDR2 YFSETQ. The V gene is TRBV5-1, the J gene TRBJ2-5; the D gene is possibly TRBD1 (7 bases). The sample comprised peripheral blood. This clonotype was sampled from a human donor in a cohort sampled during active COVID-19. CDR3 amino acids: CASSPTGRETQYF. The CDR3 region has the DNA TGCGCCAGCAGCCCGACAGGGAGGGAGACCCAGTACTTC. The full variable domain, with the rest looked up from reference TRBV5-1 and TRBJ2-5, is KAGVTQTPRYLIKTRGQQVTLSCSPISGHRSVSWYQQTPGQGLQFLFEYFSETQRNKGNFPGRFSGRQFSNSRSEMNVSTLELGDSALYLCASSPTGRETQYFGPGTRLLVL.